The entry that follows covers one TCR beta chain sequence. Generated by immunoSEQ multiplex PCR, the TCRdb table keeps only in-frame clones and is missing some. The sample has a few hundred thousand clones; 87% are singletons. The source of the sample is a study of blood T cell repertoires in COVID-19. Germline V CDR1 and CDR2: SNHLY, FYNNEI. V was pared by 7 bases and J by 0 bases, with 10 bases between. The CDR3 is 14 residues long. Sequencing was performed on peripheral blood. This clonotype was sampled from a woman aged 50 to 65 with acute or convalescent COVID-19. The chain joins TRBV2 to TRBJ2-1; no definite D call. CDR3 bases: TGTGCCAGCAAAACGGGTAGCTCCTACAATGAGCAGTTCTTC. Amino acids: CASKTGSSYNEQFF.